The 15 T cell receptor beta chains given below trace back to one sample, sequenced in a study of blood T cell repertoires in COVID-19. TCRdb's copy holds only in-frame clones and misses some; the assay was immunoSEQ multiplex PCR. The sample yields just over 650,000 clones, just under 90% seen once. The specimen was peripheral blood. The receptors were sampled from a woman aged 18-30 years with acute or convalescent COVID-19.

This chain uses TRBV6-5 with TRBJ1-4; 9 nucleotides line up with TRBD1. V trimming: 2 bases; J trimming: 5 bases; junction bases outside the gene matches: 0. Germline lookup yields CDR1 MNHEY and CDR2 SVGAGI. This CDR3 has 14 residues. The DNA of the CDR3 is TGTGCCAGCAGTTACGACAGGGGGAATGAAAAACTGTTTTTT. Protein sequence: CASSYDRGNEKLFF.

The chain uses TRBV5-8 and TRBJ2-1; D might be TRBD1 (5 bases). The CDR3 spans 16 residues. The germline V and J ends were trimmed by 4 bases and 2 bases, with 16 bases remaining between them. Germline V gene data show CDR1 as SGHTS and CDR2 as YDEGEE. This CDR3 reads CASSLRARVTYNEQFF. Here the CDR3 DNA reads TGTGCCAGCAGCCTACGTGCCAGGGTCACCTACAATGAGCAGTTCTTC. The variable domain in full, with the rest retrieved from reference TRBV5-8 and TRBJ2-1, is EAGVTQSPTHLIKTRGQQATLRCSPISGHTSVYWYQQALGLGLQFLLWYDEGEERNRGNFPPRFSGRQFPNYSSELNVNALELEDSALYLCASSLRARVTYNEQFFGPGTRLTVL.

The chain is built from TRBV27 and TRBJ1-5; 7 positions match TRBD1. Germline CDR1 is MNHEY and CDR2 is SMNVEV (reference sequence). CDR3 length: 13 residues. V dropped 8 bases and J dropped 9; count of bases not matched to a gene: 10. Here the CDR3 DNA reads TGTGCCAGCGGGGGCCAGGGGGAAAGGCCCCAGCATTTT. Its translation is CASGGQGERPQHF.

J is TRBJ1-2 and V is TRBV12-3 or TRBV12-4; weak D call: TRBD1 (5 bases). CDR3 length: 13 amino acids. Trimming removed 6 bases at V and 7 bases at J, with 15 bases between. The CDR3 loop reads CASSYHPDSGYTF. CDR3 bases: TGTGCCAGCAGCTACCACCCCGACAGTGGCTACACCTTC.

The chain carries TRBV12-3 or TRBV12-4 and TRBJ1-2; D unresolved. Trimming shortened V by 3 bases and J by 4 bases, and 9 bases separated the two germline ends. The length of the CDR3 is 13 residues. This chain's CDR3 is CASSFPNSYGYTF. The CDR3 nucleotides read TGTGCCAGCAGTTTTCCCAACTCCTATGGCTACACCTTC.

The V gene is TRBV19, the J gene TRBJ2-1, with a tentative D call TRBD2 (5 bases). The CDR3 runs 14 residues. V shed 3 bases and J shed 6 bases, with 12 bases lying between them. CDR1 LNHDA and CDR2 SQIVND come from the germline V gene (reference sequence). The CDR3 region has the DNA TGTGCCAGTAGTATCGGGGAAATGGGCAATGAGCAGTTCTTC. Amino acid sequence: CASSIGEMGNEQFF.

The rearrangement joins TRBV7-3 to TRBJ2-1, with a weak D call TRBD1 (5 bases). The CDR3 covers 14 residues. V was cut by 5 bases and J by 5 bases, with 13 bases left in between. Germline-derived CDR1 and CDR2 are SGHTA and FQGTGA. CDR3 coding DNA: TGTGCCAGCAGCCCCTCCCCACAGGACAATGAGCAGTTCTTC. Translating gives CASSPSPQDNEQFF.

The V gene is TRBV6-2 or TRBV6-3, the J gene TRBJ1-1; 11 nucleotides align to TRBD1. In germline, CDR1 is MNHEY, CDR2 SVGEGT. The CDR3 loop spans 14 amino acids. V lost 5 bases and J lost 5; bases outside the gene matches: 4. For the CDR3, the DNA is TGTGCCAGCAGTACAGGGACAGGGGGAACTGAAGCTTTCTTT. This gives the protein CASSTGTGGTEAFF.

This chain links TRBV6-5 with TRBJ1-2; TRBD1 matches 7 bases. The CDR3 spans 16 residues. Trimming removed 0 bases from V and 6 bases from J; junction bases left unmatched: 10. Germline lookup yields CDR1 MNHEY and CDR2 SVGAGI. The CDR3, as DNA: TGTGCCAGCAGTTACTCGAAGGGGGCGGGCACCAATGGCTACACCTTC. This sequence encodes CASSYSKGAGTNGYTF.

This clone was counted once. The sample has other DNA sequences that encode this CDR3 too. The chain carries TRBV7-3 and TRBJ1-1; no reliable D call. V gave up 5 bases and J gave up 2 bases, with 9 bases separating them. In germline, CDR1 is SGHTA, CDR2 FQGTGA. The CDR3 sequence is 13 residues long. The CDR3 region is CASSRGVNTEAFF. The CDR3 DNA is TGTGCCAGCAGCCGGGGAGTTAACACTGAAGCTTTCTTT. Variable domain in full (rest from reference TRBV7-3 and TRBJ1-1): GAGVSQTPSNKVTEKGKYVELRCDPISGHTALYWYRQSLGQGPEFLIYFQGTGAADDSGLPNDRFFAVRPEGSVSTLKIQRTERGDSAVYLCASSRGVNTEAFFGQGTRLTVV.

V gene TRBV9 combines with J gene TRBJ1-6; D not resolved. The germline gives CDR1 SGDLS, CDR2 YYNGEE. Trimming stripped 4 bases from V and 4 bases from J, with 12 bases between. The CDR3 has 15 amino acids. CDR3 region: CASSFNTGYNSPLHF. The CDR3, as DNA: TGTGCCAGCAGCTTCAACACCGGGTATAATTCACCCCTCCACTTT.

The CDR3 region is CASSQLRVPNTGELFF. In DNA form, the CDR3 reads TGTGCCAGCAGCCAACTACGCGTCCCGAACACCGGGGAGCTGTTTTTT. J is TRBJ2-2 and V is TRBV11-2, with D unclear. The length of the CDR3 is 16 residues. V dropped 5 bases and J dropped 0 bases, with 13 bases sitting between them. From germline, CDR1 is SGHAT and CDR2 FQNNGV.

The chain couples TRBV4-3 to TRBJ1-6; D is unresolved. Germline loops: CDR1 LGHNA, CDR2 YSLEER. V dropped 1 base and J dropped 0 bases, with 4 bases sitting between them. CDR3 length: 15 residues. Here the CDR3 reads CASSQASSYNSPLHF. The CDR3, as DNA: TGCGCCAGCAGCCAAGCTAGCTCCTATAATTCACCCCTCCACTTT.

The chain links TRBV9 to TRBJ1-1, with 10 bases that match TRBD1. The germline V gene encodes CDR1 SGDLS and CDR2 YYNGEE. Trimming took 0 bases from V and 10 from J; bases not matched to a gene: 3. This CDR3 is built from 13 residues. CDR3 amino acids: CASSVEDRGGAFF. The DNA for the CDR3 is TGTGCCAGCAGCGTAGAGGACAGGGGGGGAGCTTTCTTT.

This chain links TRBV5-1 with TRBJ2-5; 13 nucleotides agree with TRBD2. CDR1 is SGHRS, CDR2 YFSETQ, per germline. This CDR3 is built from 20 residues. V lost 0 bases to trimming and J lost 5 bases; unmatched junction nucleotides: 16. The CDR3 DNA reads as TGCGCCAGCAGCTTGGGATCCGGGTGGACTAGCGGGGGAAGTTCGGAGACCCAGTACTTC. Protein: CASSLGSGWTSGGSSETQYF. The entire variable domain, with the rest obtained from reference TRBV5-1 and TRBJ2-5, is as follows: KAGVTQTPRYLIKTRGQQVTLSCSPISGHRSVSWYQQTPGQGLQFLFEYFSETQRNKGNFPGRFSGRQFSNSRSEMNVSTLELGDSALYLCASSLGSGWTSGGSSETQYFGPGTRLLVL.